The 2 T cell receptor beta chains reported below all come from one sample, sequenced in a study of T cells in women clearing cervical HPV infection. Repertoires were generated with immunoSEQ multiplex PCR, while TCRdb's copy carries only in-frame clones and drops some. The table for this sample gives about 37,000 clones. The sample consisted of blood buffy coat. The receptor set was obtained from a woman between 18 and 70 years old with a cervical HPV16 infection that either progressed to CIN3+ or cleared (not recorded which).

On this clone: The sequence runs out 3 residues before the end of the CDR3; the remainder is reconstructed from the germline J gene. This chain joins TRBV18 and TRBJ1-1, with 8 bases fitting TRBD1. The germline gives CDR1 KGHSH, CDR2 LQKENI. V shed 1 base and J 7 bases; nucleotides not matched to a gene: 2. CDR3 size: 13 residues. The covered CDR3 bases are TGTGCCAGCTCACCACAGGGGACAGGTGAA. Translating gives CASSPQGTGE. The entire CDR3 reads CASSPQGTGEAFF.

In regard to this clone: The read stops 3 residues short of the end of the CDR3; the missing end is completed from the germline J gene. V gene TRBV6-1 combines with J gene TRBJ1-2; D may be TRBD1 (5 bases). In germline, CDR1 is MNHNS, CDR2 SASEGT. The CDR3 covers 15 residues. The ends were cut back, 2 bases at V and 4 bases at J, with 14 bases in the middle. Incomplete CDR3 DNA: TGTGCCAGCAGTGAAAACGCCAGGGCCGCCTATGGC. Its protein is CASSENARAAYG. The whole CDR3 reads CASSENARAAYGYTF.